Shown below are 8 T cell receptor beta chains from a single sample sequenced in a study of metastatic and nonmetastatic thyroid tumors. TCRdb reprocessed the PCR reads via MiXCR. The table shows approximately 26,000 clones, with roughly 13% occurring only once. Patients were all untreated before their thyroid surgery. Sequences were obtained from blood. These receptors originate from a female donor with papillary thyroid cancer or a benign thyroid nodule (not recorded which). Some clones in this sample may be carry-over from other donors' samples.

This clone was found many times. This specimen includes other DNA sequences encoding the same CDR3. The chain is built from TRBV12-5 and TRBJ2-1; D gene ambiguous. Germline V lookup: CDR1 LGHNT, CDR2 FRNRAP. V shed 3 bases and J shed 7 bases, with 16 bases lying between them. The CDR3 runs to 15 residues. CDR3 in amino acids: CASGLWLGSRNEQFF. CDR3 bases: TGTGCTAGTGGTTTATGGCTAGGCTCTAGAAATGAGCAGTTCTTC.

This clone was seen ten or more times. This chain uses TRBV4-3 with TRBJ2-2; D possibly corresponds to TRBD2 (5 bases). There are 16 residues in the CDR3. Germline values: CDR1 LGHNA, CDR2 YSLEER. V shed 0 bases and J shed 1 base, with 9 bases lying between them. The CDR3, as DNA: TGCGCCAGCAGCCAAGAAAGCGGCTGGAACACCGGGGAGCTGTTTTTT. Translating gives CASSQESGWNTGELFF.

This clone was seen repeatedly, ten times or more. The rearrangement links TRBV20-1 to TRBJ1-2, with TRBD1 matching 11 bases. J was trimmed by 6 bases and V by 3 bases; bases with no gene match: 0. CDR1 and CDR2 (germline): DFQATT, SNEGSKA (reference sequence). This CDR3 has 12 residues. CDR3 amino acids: CSARDRGHGYTF. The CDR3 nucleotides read TGCAGTGCTAGGGACAGGGGGCATGGCTACACCTTC.

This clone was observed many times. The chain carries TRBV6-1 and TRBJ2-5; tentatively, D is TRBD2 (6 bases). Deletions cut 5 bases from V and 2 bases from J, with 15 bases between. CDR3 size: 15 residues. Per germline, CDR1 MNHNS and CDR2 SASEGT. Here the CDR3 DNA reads TGTGCCAGCAGTTCCCAGGCGGGGCGTCAAGAGACCCAGTACTTC. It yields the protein CASSSQAGRQETQYF.

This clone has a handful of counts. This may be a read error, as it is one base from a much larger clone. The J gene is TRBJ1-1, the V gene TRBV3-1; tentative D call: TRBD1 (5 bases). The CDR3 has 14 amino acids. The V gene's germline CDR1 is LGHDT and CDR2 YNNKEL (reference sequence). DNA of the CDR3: TGTGCCAGCAGCCAGGGGACCGAGAACACTGAAGCTCTCTTT. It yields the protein CASSQGTENTEALF. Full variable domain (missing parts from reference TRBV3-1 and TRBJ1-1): DTAVSQTPKYLVTQMGNDKSIKCEQNLGHDTMYWYKQDSKKFLKIMFSYNNKELIINETVPNRFSPKSPDKAHLNLHINSLELGDSAVYFCASSQGTENTEALFGQGTRLTVV.

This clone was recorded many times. The CDR3 here is CASSPTAGQSSEGYF. CDR3 bases: TGCGCCAGCAGCCCCACCGCGGGACAGAGCTCGGAGGGGTACTTC. The V gene is TRBV5-1, the J gene TRBJ2-7; a possible D gene is TRBD1 (7 bases). The germline V gene has CDR1 SGHRS and CDR2 YFSETQ. The CDR3 is 15 amino acids. Trimming shortened V by 4 bases and J by 12 bases, and 26 bases separated the two germline ends. Based on the CDR3 plus reference TRBV5-1 and TRBJ2-7, the full variable domain is KAGVTQTPRYLIKTRGQQVTLSCSPISGHRSVSWYQQTPGQGLQFLFEYFSETQRNKGNFPGRFSGRQFSNSRSEMNVSTLELGDSALYLCASSPTAGQSSEGYFGPGTRLTVT.

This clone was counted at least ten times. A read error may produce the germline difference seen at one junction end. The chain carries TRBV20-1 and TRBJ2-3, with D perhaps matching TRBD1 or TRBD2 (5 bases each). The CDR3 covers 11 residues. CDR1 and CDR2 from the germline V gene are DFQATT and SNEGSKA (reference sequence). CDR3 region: CGARAVDTQYF. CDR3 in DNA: TGTGGGGCCCGAGCGGTAGATACGCAGTATTTT.

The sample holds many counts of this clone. In DNA, the CDR3 is TGCGCCAGCAGCTTGCAGTACGGAAGGTACACTGAAGCTTTCTTT. It yields the protein CASSLQYGRYTEAFF. This chain connects TRBV5-1 to TRBJ1-1; D unclear. The CDR3 consists of 15 residues. The ends were cut back, 1 base at V and 3 bases at J, with 13 bases in the middle. Germline CDR1 and CDR2: SGHRS and YFSETQ.